This TCR beta chain is drawn from a study of CXCR3-negative and CXCR3-positive naive CD8 T cells. Through 5' RACE with UMI labels, the TRB cDNA libraries were prepared. From the 5' RACE reads, TCRdb lists one entry per CDR3 protein and no DNA. Listed are some 150,000 distinct CDR3 sequences; around 0.44% falls within the top ten. Germline CDR1 and CDR2: SGHVS and FNYEAQ. The CDR3 sequence is 15 residues long. About this clonotype: The antigen is not known.

Cells classed as naive CD8+ T cells were CD45RO-CCR7+CD27+CD95-. Study-level results: A higher hydrophobicity marked the TRB CDR3s of CXCR3-positive naive cells versus CXCR3-negative naive cells.

This clonotype was sampled from a human donor in good health. Some clones in this sample may be carry-over from other donors' samples. The rearrangement uses TRBV7-6 and TRBJ2-3; TCRdb selects TRBD1, and the lack of DNA leaves this call unchecked. Sequenced material: naive CXCR3+ CD8+ T cells from blood. Subset denoted: CD45RO-CCR7+CD27+CD95- naive CD8+ T cells expressing CXCR3 (TNR3+). The CDR3 spells CASSWTGAITDTQYF.